The TCR beta chain under discussion was sequenced for a study of shared clonotypes between healthy human individuals. Terminally differentiated effector memory CD45RA+ cells were left out of the naive CD8 fraction, which was CD45RO-negative and positively selected for CCR7. An even split of each subset's genomic DNA across several immunoSEQ plates was performed. On sorted subsets, replicate PCRs used 150 to 250 ng DNA, or 30,000 or so T cell genomes. Per the original methods: Filtering differed, since immunoSEQ gave only junction sequences and no quality scores. Repertoires were generated with immunoSEQ multiplex PCR, while TCRdb's copy carries only in-frame clones and drops some. V, J and clone size were drawn from that table, and D and trimming were deduced from the DNA. The data show roughly 890,000 clones, almost 95% seen once. CDR3 length: 15 amino acids. Germline loops: CDR1 SEHNR, CDR2 FQNEAQ (reference sequence). Trimming at V came to 6 bases and at J to 12 bases, leaving 16 bases not matched to a gene.

This TCR was recovered from a young man in good health. The chain links TRBV7-9 to TRBJ2-1; the match to TRBD1 covers 8 bases. Source material: naive CD8+ T cells sorted from blood. The CDR3 region has the DNA TGTGCCAGCAGGCTATCCGGGACAGGTCCCGTAAGGCAGTTCTTC. It specifies CASRLSGTGPVRQFF. Complete variable domain (other parts from reference TRBV7-9 and TRBJ2-1): DTGVSQNPRHKITKRGQNVTFRCDPISEHNRLYWYRQTLGQGPEFLTYFQNEAQLEKSRLLSDRFSAERPKGSFSTLEIQRTEQGDSAMYLCASRLSGTGPVRQFFGPGTRLTVL.